A selection of T cell receptor beta chains follows, all from one sample in a study of blood T cell repertoires in COVID-19. Only in-frame clones appear in the TCRdb table, and some are missing; sequencing was by immunoSEQ multiplex PCR. The table has roughly 59,000 clones, 70% to 85% seen once; the top ten hold about 8.9%. The sample taken for sequencing was peripheral blood. The source is a human donor in a cohort sampled during active COVID-19. The conserved cysteine and the conserved F or W are not part of the CDR3 here.

v_gene,j_gene,CDR3aa
TRBV7-6,TRBJ1-6,ASSSRRDDSPLH
TRBV19,TRBJ2-5,ASSDLQGAYRETQY
TRBV7-4,TRBJ2-2,ASSLRGQDSNTGELF
TRBV5-6,TRBJ2-6,ASSFRDRGFSSGANVLT
TRBV5-4,TRBJ2-1,ASSLDERPNEQF
TRBV6-5,TRBJ2-1,ASSYPPPGQQF
TRBV7-2,TRBJ2-2,ASSPSGTQSGGELF
TRBV21-1,TRBJ2-1,ASTTGLAGTAKNEQF
TRBV7-9,TRBJ1-1,ASSLVGGMNTEAF
TRBV27,TRBJ1-2,ASSGLEGRDYGYT
TRBV29-1,TRBJ2-3,SVEGGRGADTQY
TRBV5-6,TRBJ1-6,ASSRRKTQRDSPLH
TRBV3-1/TRBV3-2,TRBJ1-1,ASSRGQGYTEAF
TRBV19,TRBJ1-4,ASSLRQGNEKLF
TRBV10-3,TRBJ2-3,AISDPDTTDTQY
TRBV29-1,TRBJ2-7,SVESAGVPYEQY
TRBV21-1,TRBJ1-4,ASSKGDRAREKLF
TRBV24-1,TRBJ2-2,ATQSNTGELF